This T cell receptor beta chain emerged from a study of cytomegalovirus exposure and HLA in healthy donors. Points from the study as a whole: Reportedly, HLA-A and HLA-B alleles of most subjects were accurately predicted from TCR beta. Sequencing depth roughly uniform across donors was assumed in presence/absence analyses.

The sample holds a few counts of this clone. No antigen is known for it. Both 60 Vbeta primers and 13 Jbeta primers went into the PCR. The protocol was immunoSEQ multiplex PCR, while the TCRdb copy is restricted to in-frame clones and leaves out a portion. Seen here are 100,000 to 120,000 clones, 78% observed once, and the top ten hold 1% to 1.5%. Germline V lookup: CDR1 SNHLY, CDR2 FYNNEI. Deletions cut 2 bases from V and 15 bases from J, with 14 bases between. The CDR3 is made up of 12 amino acids. The sample taken for sequencing was PBMCs. This chain uses TRBV2 with TRBJ2-1; unclear D gene. This TCR derives from a man under 40 in good health and CMV-seronegative. CDR3 in DNA: TGTGCCAGCAGTGAAAGGAGCGATGGGTCGTTCTTC. Translation gives CASSERSDGSFF.